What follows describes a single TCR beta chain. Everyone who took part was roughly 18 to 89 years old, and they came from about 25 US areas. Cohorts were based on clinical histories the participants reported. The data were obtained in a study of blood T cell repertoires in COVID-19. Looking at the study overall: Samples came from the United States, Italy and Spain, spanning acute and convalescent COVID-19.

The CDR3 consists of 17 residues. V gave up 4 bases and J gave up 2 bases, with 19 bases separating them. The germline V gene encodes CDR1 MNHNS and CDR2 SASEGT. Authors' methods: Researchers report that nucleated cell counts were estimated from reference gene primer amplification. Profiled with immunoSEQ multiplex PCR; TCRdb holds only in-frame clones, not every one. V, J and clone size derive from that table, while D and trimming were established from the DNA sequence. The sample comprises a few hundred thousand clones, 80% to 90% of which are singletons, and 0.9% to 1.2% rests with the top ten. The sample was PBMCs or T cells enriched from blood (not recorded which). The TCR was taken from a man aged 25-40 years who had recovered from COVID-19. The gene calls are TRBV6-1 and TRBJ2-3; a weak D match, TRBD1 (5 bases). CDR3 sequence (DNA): TGTGCCAGCAGTGCTACGCGACAGTGGCCCTCCACAGATACGCAGTATTTT. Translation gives CASSATRQWPSTDTQYF.